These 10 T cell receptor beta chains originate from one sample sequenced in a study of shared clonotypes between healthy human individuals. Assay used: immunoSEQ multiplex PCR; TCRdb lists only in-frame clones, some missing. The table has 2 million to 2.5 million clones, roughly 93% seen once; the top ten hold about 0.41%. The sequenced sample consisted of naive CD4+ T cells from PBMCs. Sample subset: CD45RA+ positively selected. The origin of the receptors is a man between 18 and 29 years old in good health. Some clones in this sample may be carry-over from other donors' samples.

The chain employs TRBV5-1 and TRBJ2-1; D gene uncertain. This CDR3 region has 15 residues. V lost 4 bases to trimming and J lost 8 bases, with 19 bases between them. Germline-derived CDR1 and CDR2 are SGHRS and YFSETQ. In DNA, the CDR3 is TGCGCCAGCAGCCGTACCGGCACCGACGCAGATGAGCAGTTCTTC. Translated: CASSRTGTDADEQFF.

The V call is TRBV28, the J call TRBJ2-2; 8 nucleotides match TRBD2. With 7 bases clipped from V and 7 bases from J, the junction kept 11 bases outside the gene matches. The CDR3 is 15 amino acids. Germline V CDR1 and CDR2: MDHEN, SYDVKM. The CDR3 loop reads CASTQIGLAVGELFF. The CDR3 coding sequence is TGTGCCAGCACCCAGATCGGACTAGCTGTCGGGGAGCTGTTTTTT.

The CDR3 loop reads CAGQRRESTDTQYF. The DNA for the CDR3 is TGTGCCGGACAAAGGCGGGAGAGCACAGATACGCAGTATTTT. The V and J genes are TRBV30 and TRBJ2-3; 7 bases fit TRBD2. V lost 8 bases to trimming and J lost 0 bases; unmatched junction nucleotides: 8. The CDR3 extends over 14 amino acids. Germline lookup yields CDR1 GTSNPN and CDR2 SVGIG (reference sequence). Based on the CDR3 plus reference TRBV30 and TRBJ2-3, the full variable domain is SQTIHQWPATLVQPVGSPLSLECTVEGTSNPNLYWYRQAAGRGLQLLFYSVGIGQISSEVPQNLSASRPQDRQFILSSKKLLLSDSGFYLCAGQRRESTDTQYFGPGTRLTVL.

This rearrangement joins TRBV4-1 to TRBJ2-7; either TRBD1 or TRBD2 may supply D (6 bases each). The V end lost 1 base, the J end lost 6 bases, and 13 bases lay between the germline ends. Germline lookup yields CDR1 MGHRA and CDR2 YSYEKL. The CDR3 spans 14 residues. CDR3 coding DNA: TGCGCCAGCAGCCAAGTCGCAGGGGAGGCCGAGCAGTACTTC. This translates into CASSQVAGEAEQYF.

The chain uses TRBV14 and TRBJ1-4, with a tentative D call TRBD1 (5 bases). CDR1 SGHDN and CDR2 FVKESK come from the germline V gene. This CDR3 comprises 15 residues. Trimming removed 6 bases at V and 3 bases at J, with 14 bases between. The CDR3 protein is CASSAGIGANEKLFF. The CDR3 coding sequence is TGTGCCAGCAGTGCGGGCATAGGGGCTAATGAAAAACTGTTTTTT.

CDR3 residues: CASSIRGTSGTYEQYF. Written as DNA, the CDR3 is TGTGCCAGCAGCATCCGGGGGACTAGCGGAACCTACGAGCAGTACTTC. The V gene is TRBV2, the J gene TRBJ2-7; TRBD2 matches 11 bases. Trimming took 6 bases from V and 2 from J; bases not matched to a gene: 9. Germline loops: CDR1 SNHLY, CDR2 FYNNEI. This CDR3 is 16 amino acids long. Supplemented by reference TRBV2 and TRBJ2-7, the full variable domain reads EPEVTQTPSHQVTQMGQEVILRCVPISNHLYFYWYRQILGQKVEFLVSFYNNEISEKSEIFDDQFSVERPDGSNFTLKIRSTKLEDSAMYFCASSIRGTSGTYEQYFGPGTRLTVT.

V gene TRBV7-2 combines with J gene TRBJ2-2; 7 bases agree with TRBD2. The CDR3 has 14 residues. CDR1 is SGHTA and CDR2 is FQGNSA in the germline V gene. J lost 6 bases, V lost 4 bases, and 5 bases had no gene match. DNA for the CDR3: TGTGCCAGCAGCTCCGTAGCGGGTCCCGGGGAGCTGTTTTTT. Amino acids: CASSSVAGPGELFF.

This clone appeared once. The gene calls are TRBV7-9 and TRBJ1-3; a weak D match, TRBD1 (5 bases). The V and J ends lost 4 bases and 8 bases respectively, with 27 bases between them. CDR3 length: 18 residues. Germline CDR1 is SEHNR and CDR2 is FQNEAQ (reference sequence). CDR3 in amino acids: CASSSRPRAGSIQDTIYF. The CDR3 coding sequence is TGTGCCAGCAGCTCTAGGCCCAGGGCCGGGAGTATCCAGGACACCATATATTTT.

CDR3 nucleotides: TGTGCCAGCAGGTCTACGGGGGGCTGGTTCAATCAGCCCCAGCATTTT. It codes for CASRSTGGWFNQPQHF. This rearrangement joins TRBV28 to TRBJ1-5; D possibly corresponds to TRBD1 (6 bases). Trimming removed 6 bases from V and 3 bases from J, with 18 bases in between. The CDR3 length is 16 residues. Germline loops: CDR1 MDHEN, CDR2 SYDVKM.

The chain's CDR3 is CARTATTNTEAFF. CDR3 nucleotides: TGTGCCAGGACAGCCACTACGAACACTGAAGCTTTCTTT. The chain uses TRBV2 and TRBJ1-1; D may be TRBD1 (5 bases). Germline-derived CDR1 and CDR2 are SNHLY and FYNNEI. Trimming stripped 9 bases from V and 1 base from J, with 12 bases between. CDR3 length equals 13 residues.